These T cell receptor beta chains were read from a single sample in a study of blood T cell repertoires in COVID-19. The method was immunoSEQ multiplex PCR; TCRdb's version includes in-frame clones alone and lacks a portion of them. The sample contains some 220,000 clones, about 86% of which appear only once. Sequencing was performed on peripheral blood. Every receptor here comes from a woman aged 60 to 75 with acute or convalescent COVID-19. CDR3s include the opening cysteine and the closing phenylalanine or tryptophan. The D gene is left open where the match is weak. Some rows have no size entry. The others give once, few or many, or a class for an expanded clone.

V	J	size	length	D	CDR3	DNA
TRBV7-2	TRBJ2-2	-	15	TRBD2	CASTASGANTGELFF	TGTGCCAGCACAGCTAGCGGGGCTAACACCGGGGAGCTGTTTTTT
TRBV11-2	TRBJ2-7	-	15	TRBD1	CASSPTGGLSYEQYF	TGTGCCAGCAGCCCAACAGGGGGACTCTCCTACGAGCAGTACTTC
TRBV7-2	TRBJ2-5	-	13	-	CASSLLYQETQYF	TGTGCCAGCAGCTTATTATACCAAGAGACCCAGTACTTC
TRBV2	TRBJ2-7	-	16	TRBD1	CASSVTGLGSQGEQYF	TGTGCCAGCAGTGTGACAGGGTTAGGGTCCCAAGGGGAGCAGTACTTC
TRBV4-1	TRBJ2-2	once	17	TRBD2	CASSHGRAGAGTGELFF	TGCGCCAGCAGCCACGGTCGAGCGGGAGCGGGCACCGGGGAGCTGTTTTTT
TRBV5-4	TRBJ1-4	-	16	-	CASSSGFPNGDEKLFF	TGTGCCAGCAGCTCGGGATTTCCTAACGGGGATGAAAAACTGTTTTTT
TRBV6-2/TRBV6-3	TRBJ1-2	-	17	TRBD1	CASSKTGGTKVAYGYTF	TGTGCCAGCAGCAAGACAGGGGGAACAAAAGTGGCCTATGGCTACACCTTC
TRBV19	TRBJ1-1	-	16	-	CASSIVRAQGNTEAFF	TGTGCCAGTAGTATAGTCCGGGCTCAGGGGAACACTGAAGCTTTCTTT
TRBV24-1	TRBJ1-3	-	17	TRBD1	CATSEPGQGVTGNTIYF	TGTGCCACCAGTGAACCCGGACAGGGGGTCACTGGAAACACCATATATTTT
TRBV12-3/TRBV12-4	TRBJ1-1	-	11	-	CASGRSFEAFF	TGTGCCAGCGGGAGGTCCTTCGAAGCTTTCTTT
TRBV30	TRBJ1-2	-	13	-	CAWSASQELGYTF	TGTGCCTGGAGTGCTTCACAGGAGTTGGGCTACACCTTC
TRBV7-8	TRBJ1-4	-	13	-	CASSLDLNEKLFF	TGTGCCAGCAGCTTAGACCTAAATGAAAAACTGTTTTTT
TRBV28	TRBJ2-7	few	18	TRBD2	CASSRNPTSGVLSYEQYF	TGTGCCAGCAGCCGAAACCCGACTAGCGGGGTCCTGTCCTACGAGCAGTACTTC
TRBV12-3/TRBV12-4	TRBJ1-1	once	12	-	CASSFVPTEAFF	TGTGCCAGCAGTTTCGTTCCCACTGAAGCTTTCTTT
TRBV29-1	TRBJ1-1	-	13	-	CSARIGGNTEAFF	TGCAGCGCTAGGATAGGGGGGAACACTGAAGCTTTCTTT
TRBV3-1/TRBV3-2	TRBJ2-1	-	13	-	CASSYGTDNEQFF	TGTGCCAGCAGCTACGGGACTGACAATGAGCAGTTCTTC
TRBV4-2	TRBJ2-5	-	15	-	CASSQVASEQETQYF	TGTGCCAGCAGCCAAGTAGCGAGCGAACAAGAGACCCAGTACTTC
TRBV7-9	TRBJ1-4	once	16	-	CASSLGRDNRGEKLFF	TGTGCCAGCAGCTTAGGAAGGGACAACCGGGGTGAAAAACTGTTTTTT
TRBV7-2	TRBJ2-2	-	14	-	CASSLVPRSGELFF	TGTGCCAGCAGCTTAGTTCCTAGGTCCGGGGAGCTGTTTTTT
TRBV5-4	TRBJ2-7	-	16	-	CASSFMDPTKIVEQYF	TGTGCCAGCAGCTTTATGGACCCGACTAAAATTGTGGAGCAGTACTTC
TRBV5-1	TRBJ2-7	-	15	-	CASSLDAGYTYEQYF	TGCGCCAGCAGCTTGGATGCGGGGTACACCTACGAGCAGTACTTC
TRBV7-9	TRBJ2-5	-	11	-	CASVTGETQYF	TGTGCCAGCGTAACGGGGGAGACCCAGTACTTC
TRBV6-1	TRBJ2-5	-	14	-	CASSEGGVPETQYF	TGTGCCAGCAGCGAAGGGGGGGTCCCAGAGACCCAGTACTTC
TRBV7-2	TRBJ1-2	-	16	TRBD1	CASSPGPDRVVNGYTF	TGTGCCAGCAGCCCCGGCCCGGACAGGGTCGTCAATGGCTACACCTTC
TRBV6-1	TRBJ2-1	-	15	TRBD2	CASSELAGGYNEQFF	TGTGCCAGCAGTGAACTAGCGGGGGGCTACAATGAGCAGTTCTTC
TRBV21-1	TRBJ2-7	few	13	-	CAPTPGLIDEQYF	TGTGCTCCCACGCCGGGACTGATCGACGAGCAGTACTTC